Each of the 21 T cell receptor beta chains below was sequenced from the same sample in a study of blood T cell repertoires in COVID-19. TCRdb's table, derived via immunoSEQ multiplex PCR, lists solely in-frame clones and lacks some. The sample consists of roughly 100,000 clones, around 90% of them appearing once. Sequencing was performed on peripheral blood. Every receptor here comes from a man aged 50-60 years with active COVID-19.

This sequence joins TRBV4-1 and TRBJ1-5; 11 bases fit TRBD1. The CDR3 has 16 amino acids. The J segment lost 4 bases and the V segment lost 4 bases, leaving 6 bases of the junction unmatched. Germline CDR1 reads MGHRA; CDR2 reads YSYEKL. The DNA of the CDR3 is TGCGCCAGCAGCCCAGGACAGGGGGCATTTAATCAGCCCCAGCATTTT. This sequence encodes CASSPGQGAFNQPQHF.

The chain has TRBV6-2 or TRBV6-3 and TRBJ1-4, with no clear D. The CDR3 has 14 amino acids. Per germline, CDR1 MNHEY and CDR2 SVGEGT. Trimming removed 3 bases from V and 4 bases from J, with 9 bases in between. The CDR3 reads CASSYGGGNEKLFF. CDR3 DNA sequence: TGTGCCAGCAGTTATGGAGGTGGTAATGAAAAACTGTTTTTT.

The chain recombines TRBV6-2 or TRBV6-3 with TRBJ1-5; 9 bases match TRBD1. J gave up 7 bases and V 7 bases, and 11 bases lay outside the gene matches. Germline CDR1 is MNHEY and CDR2 is SVGEGT. This CDR3 region has 15 residues. The CDR3 coding sequence is TGTGCCAGCACCCCCGGGACAGGGATCCTCCAGCCCCAGCATTTT. This sequence encodes CASTPGTGILQPQHF.

The chain has TRBV6-2 or TRBV6-3 and TRBJ1-2; D is possibly TRBD1 (5 bases). V was cut by 5 bases and J by 3 bases, with 16 bases left in between. Germline CDR1 reads MNHEY; CDR2 reads SVGEGT. There are 15 residues in the CDR3. CDR3 protein: CASSEMGLGDYGYTF. CDR3 nucleotide sequence: TGTGCCAGCAGTGAGATGGGGCTTGGGGACTATGGCTACACCTTC.

The table lists this clone with a count of one. This rearrangement joins TRBV5-1 to TRBJ2-5; D gene uncertain. This CDR3 contains 14 residues. The ends were cut back, 0 bases at V and 4 bases at J, with 10 bases in the middle. CDR1 is SGHRS and CDR2 is YFSETQ in the germline V gene. CDR3 nucleotide sequence: TGCGCCAGCAGCTTGGGGGCCGACGGAGAGACCCAGTACTTC. Translated: CASSLGADGETQYF. The full variable domain, its missing parts supplied by reference TRBV5-1 and TRBJ2-5, is KAGVTQTPRYLIKTRGQQVTLSCSPISGHRSVSWYQQTPGQGLQFLFEYFSETQRNKGNFPGRFSGRQFSNSRSEMNVSTLELGDSALYLCASSLGADGETQYFGPGTRLLVL.

The chain has TRBV5-4 and TRBJ1-1; tentatively, D is TRBD1 (6 bases). CDR1 and CDR2 from the germline V gene are SGHNT and YYREEE (reference sequence). V shed 2 bases and J shed 7 bases, with 12 bases lying between them. The CDR3 extends over 13 amino acids. CDR3 coding DNA: TGTGCCAGCAGCTTAGGGGGGGACGGTGAAGCTTTCTTT. It codes for CASSLGGDGEAFF.

The chain couples TRBV7-9 to TRBJ2-7, with 8 bases aligning to TRBD1. The CDR3 has 13 amino acids. With 7 bases clipped from V and 5 bases from J, the junction kept 7 bases outside the gene matches. CDR1 is SEHNR, CDR2 FQNEAQ, per germline (reference sequence). Here the CDR3 reads CASTRGTGNEQYF. In nucleotides, the CDR3 is TGTGCCAGCACCCGAGGGACAGGCAACGAGCAGTACTTC.

This clone was seen a few times. The chain has TRBV18 and TRBJ1-5; D remains unclear. V shed 5 bases and J shed 9 bases, with 17 bases lying between them. The germline V gene encodes CDR1 KGHSH and CDR2 LQKENI. The CDR3 is 14 residues long. The CDR3 loop is CASSVLREETPQHF. In DNA form, the CDR3 reads TGTGCCAGCTCAGTGTTGCGGGAGGAGACGCCCCAGCATTTT.

The V and J genes are TRBV11-2 and TRBJ1-1; D is unclear. The V gene lost 3 bases and the J gene lost 7 bases, with 6 bases spanning the gap. Germline V gene sequence: CDR1 SGHAT, CDR2 FQNNGV. The CDR3 is made up of 11 amino acids. The CDR3 protein is CASSFGDEAFF. The CDR3 region has the DNA TGTGCCAGCAGCTTCGGGGATGAAGCTTTCTTT.

The rearrangement links TRBV5-1 to TRBJ2-3; D may be TRBD1 (5 bases). V lost 0 bases, J lost 7 bases, and 12 bases lay in between. Germline V gives CDR1 SGHRS, CDR2 YFSETQ. CDR3 length: 14 residues. The CDR3 nucleotides read TGCGCCAGCAGCTTGGAAGGGGCCCAGAATACGCAGTATTTT. This sequence encodes CASSLEGAQNTQYF.

The chain is built from TRBV11-2 and TRBJ2-5; a possible D gene is TRBD2 (5 bases). CDR3 size: 15 residues. Per the germline V gene, CDR1 is SGHAT and CDR2 is FQNNGV. Trimming stripped 5 bases from V and 3 bases from J, with 16 bases between. DNA of the CDR3: TGTGCCAGCAGCCCGGGGAGTCGGCCTGAAGAGACCCAGTACTTC. Protein product: CASSPGSRPEETQYF.

The chain links TRBV5-1 to TRBJ1-6, with 7 bases fitting TRBD1. This CDR3 is built from 16 residues. Germline V lookup: CDR1 SGHRS, CDR2 YFSETQ. The V segment lost 0 bases and the J segment 8 bases; nucleotides outside the gene matches: 8. CDR3 sequence reads: CASSLAPGDSYSPLHF. The CDR3 DNA is TGCGCCAGCAGCTTGGCTCCCGGGGACAGCTATTCACCCCTCCACTTT.

The CDR3 nucleotides read TGTGCCAGCAACCCGCGGGTTAACACTGAAGCTTTCTTT. This gives the protein CASNPRVNTEAFF. The chain employs TRBV7-2 and TRBJ1-1, with unresolved D. V gave up 7 bases and J gave up 2 bases, with 11 bases separating them. CDR1 is SGHTA, CDR2 FQGNSA, per germline. The CDR3 is 13 residues long. The full variable domain, with the rest looked up from reference TRBV7-2 and TRBJ1-1, is GAGVSQSPSNKVTEKGKDVELRCDPISGHTALYWYRQSLGQGLEFLIYFQGNSAPDKSGLPSDRFSAERTGGSVSTLTIQRTQQEDSAVYLCASNPRVNTEAFFGQGTRLTVV.

This sequence joins TRBV4-2 and TRBJ2-3; 10 nucleotides line up with TRBD2. CDR1 is LGHNA and CDR2 is YNFKEQ in the germline V gene. The junction had 6 bases not matched to a gene; V was cut back by 5 bases and J by 1 base. CDR3 size: 16 residues. As DNA, the CDR3 is TGTGCCAGCAGCTCCTCCGGGACTAGCGGCACAGATACGCAGTATTTT. Its translation: CASSSSGTSGTDTQYF.

The genes are TRBV18 and TRBJ2-7; D is unclear. The CDR3 covers 10 residues. Trimming left V 8 bases short and J 3 bases short, with 5 bases between. Germline CDR1 reads KGHSH; CDR2 reads LQKENI. CDR3 amino acids: CASPLYEQYF. CDR3 nucleotides: TGTGCCAGCCCCCTCTACGAGCAGTACTTC.

The chain recombines TRBV29-1 with TRBJ2-1; TRBD2 agrees at 11 bases. CDR3 length equals 13 residues. The ends lost 4 bases at V and 6 bases at J; junction bases unmatched: 2. Per germline, CDR1 SQVTM and CDR2 ANQGSEA. The CDR3 here is CSVGLAGGNEQFF. The CDR3 nucleotides read TGCAGCGTTGGGCTAGCGGGGGGCAATGAGCAGTTCTTC.

This clone occurred a few times. V gene TRBV11-3 combines with J gene TRBJ2-7; tentatively, D is TRBD2 (6 bases). The CDR3 contains 14 residues. The germline V and J ends were trimmed by 2 bases and 6 bases, with 14 bases remaining between them. The germline CDR1 and CDR2 sequences are SGHNT and YENEEA. The CDR3 coding sequence is TGTGCCAGCAGCTTAACCGGGGGAGAGGGCGAGCAGTACTTC. This encodes CASSLTGGEGEQYF. The full variable domain, rest sourced from reference TRBV11-3 and TRBJ2-7, is EAGVVQSPRYKIIEKKQPVAFWCNPISGHNTLYWYLQNLGQGPELLIRYENEEAVDDSQLPKDRFSAERLKGVDSTLKIQPAELGDSAVYLCASSLTGGEGEQYFGPGTRLTVT.

The chain is built from TRBV4-2 and TRBJ2-5; TRBD2 aligns across 8 bases. V was pared by 4 bases and J by 7 bases, with 11 bases of the junction left unmatched. The CDR3 contains 15 residues. Germline V gives CDR1 LGHNA, CDR2 YNFKEQ. The CDR3 bases are TGTGCCAGCAGCCCCGGACTAAGCGGGGGTCGGACCCAGTACTTC. Protein product: CASSPGLSGGRTQYF.

The sample holds a few counts of this clone. This chain links TRBV30 with TRBJ1-1, with D maybe TRBD1 (5 bases). This CDR3 has 13 amino acids. Per germline, CDR1 GTSNPN and CDR2 SVGIG (reference sequence). V was cut by 0 bases and J by 4 bases, with 9 bases left in between. CDR3 amino acids: CAWSVRGATEAFF. The CDR3 DNA is TGTGCCTGGAGTGTAAGGGGTGCCACTGAAGCTTTCTTT. The full variable domain, completed using reference TRBV30 and TRBJ1-1, is SQTIHQWPATLVQPVGSPLSLECTVEGTSNPNLYWYRQAAGRGLQLLFYSVGIGQISSEVPQNLSASRPQDRQFILSSKKLLLSDSGFYLCAWSVRGATEAFFGQGTRLTVV.

J is TRBJ2-5 and V is TRBV6-5; tentative D call: TRBD2 (5 bases). CDR3 length: 12 amino acids. The V end lost 7 bases, the J end lost 4 bases, and 10 bases lay between the germline ends. Germline V gene data show CDR1 as MNHEY and CDR2 as SVGAGI. CDR3 region: CASTSPLETQYF. The DNA for the CDR3 is TGTGCCAGCACTAGCCCGTTAGAGACCCAGTACTTC.

Remarks on this clone: At the DNA level, this CDR3 is encoded by other sequences in the same sample as well. The genes are TRBV5-6 and TRBJ2-7; 10 nucleotides align to TRBD2. Germline CDR1 SGHDT, CDR2 YYEEEE. J gave up 0 bases and V 0 bases, and 3 bases lay outside the gene matches. The length of the CDR3 is 16 residues. The CDR3 loop reads CASSLGLAGVSYEQYF. As DNA, the CDR3 is TGTGCCAGCAGCTTGGGGCTAGCGGGGGTCTCCTACGAGCAGTACTTC.